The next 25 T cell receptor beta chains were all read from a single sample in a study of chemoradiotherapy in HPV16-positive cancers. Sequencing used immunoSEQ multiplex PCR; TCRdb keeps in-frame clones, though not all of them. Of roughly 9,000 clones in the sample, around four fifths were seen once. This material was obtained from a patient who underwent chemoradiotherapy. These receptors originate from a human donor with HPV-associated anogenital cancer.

For the CDR3, the DNA is TGTGCCAGCAGCTTAGAAGGGGATGGCTACACCTTC. This translates into CASSLEGDGYTF. This sequence joins TRBV11-2 and TRBJ1-2; tentatively, D is TRBD1 (5 bases). In germline, CDR1 is SGHAT, CDR2 FQNNGV. The CDR3 sequence is 12 residues long. Trimming removed 0 bases from V and 6 bases from J, with 5 bases in between.

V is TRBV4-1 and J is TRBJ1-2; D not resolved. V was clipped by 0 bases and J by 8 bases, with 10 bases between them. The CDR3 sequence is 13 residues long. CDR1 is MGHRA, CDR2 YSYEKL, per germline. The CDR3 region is CASSQEGTEGYTF. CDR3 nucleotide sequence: TGCGCCAGCAGCCAAGAGGGAACTGAGGGCTACACCTTC.

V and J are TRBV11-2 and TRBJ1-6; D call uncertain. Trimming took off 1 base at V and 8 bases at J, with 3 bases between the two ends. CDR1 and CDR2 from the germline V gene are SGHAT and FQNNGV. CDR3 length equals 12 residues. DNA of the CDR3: TGTGCCAGCAGCTTAGGGCATTCACCCCTCCACTTT. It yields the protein CASSLGHSPLHF.

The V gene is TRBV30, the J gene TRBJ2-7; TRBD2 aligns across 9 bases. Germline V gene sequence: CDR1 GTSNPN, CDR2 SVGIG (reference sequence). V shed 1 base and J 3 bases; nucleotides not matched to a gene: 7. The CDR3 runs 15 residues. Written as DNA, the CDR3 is TGTGCCTGGAGTGGAGCGGGGGGTCCCAACTACGAGCAGTACTTC. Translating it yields CAWSGAGGPNYEQYF.

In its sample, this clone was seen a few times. DNA for the CDR3: TGTGCCAGCTCACCATCCGGGGATAGCAATCAGCCCCAGCATTTT. This sequence encodes CASSPSGDSNQPQHF. V and J are TRBV18 and TRBJ1-5; D uncertain. The ends were cut back, 2 bases at V and 0 bases at J, with 8 bases in the middle. The CDR3 runs to 15 residues. In germline, CDR1 is KGHSH, CDR2 LQKENI.

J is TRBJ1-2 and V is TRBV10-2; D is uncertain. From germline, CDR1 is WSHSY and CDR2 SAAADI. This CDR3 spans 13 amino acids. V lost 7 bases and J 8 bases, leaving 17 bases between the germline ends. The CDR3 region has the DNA TGCGCCAGCATGTTTAGGGAGGGTAGGGGCTACACCTTC. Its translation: CASMFREGRGYTF.

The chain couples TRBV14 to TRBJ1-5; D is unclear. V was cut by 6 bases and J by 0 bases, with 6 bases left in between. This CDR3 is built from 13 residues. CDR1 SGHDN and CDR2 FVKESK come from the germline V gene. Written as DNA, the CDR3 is TGTGCCAGCAGTACAGATAGCAATCAGCCCCAGCATTTT. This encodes CASSTDSNQPQHF.

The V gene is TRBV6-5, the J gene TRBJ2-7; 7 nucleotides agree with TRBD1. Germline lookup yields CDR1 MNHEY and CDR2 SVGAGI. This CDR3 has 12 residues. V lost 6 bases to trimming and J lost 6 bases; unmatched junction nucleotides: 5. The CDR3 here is CASSRQGIEQYF. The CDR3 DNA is TGTGCCAGCAGCCGACAGGGAATCGAGCAGTACTTC.

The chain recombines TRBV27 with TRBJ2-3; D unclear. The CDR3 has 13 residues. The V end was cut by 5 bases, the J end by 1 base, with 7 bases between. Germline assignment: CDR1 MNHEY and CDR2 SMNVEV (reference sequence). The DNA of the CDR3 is TGTGCCAGCAGTCCCGCCGGCACAGATACGCAGTATTTT. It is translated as CASSPAGTDTQYF.

The CDR3 DNA reads TGCGCCAGCAGCCACGCCCACACGAACGAGCAGTACTTC. It yields the protein CASSHAHTNEQYF. The genes are TRBV4-1 and TRBJ2-7; D unclear. Looked up from germline, CDR1 is MGHRA and CDR2 is YSYEKL. V gave up 3 bases and J gave up 5 bases, with 11 bases separating them. The CDR3 is 13 amino acids.

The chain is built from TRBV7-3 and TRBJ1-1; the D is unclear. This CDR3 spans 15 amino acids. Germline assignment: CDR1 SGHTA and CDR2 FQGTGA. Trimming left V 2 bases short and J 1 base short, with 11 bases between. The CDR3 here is CASSLLGKGNTEAFF. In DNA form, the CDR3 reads TGTGCCAGCAGCTTACTTGGGAAAGGGAACACTGAAGCTTTCTTT.

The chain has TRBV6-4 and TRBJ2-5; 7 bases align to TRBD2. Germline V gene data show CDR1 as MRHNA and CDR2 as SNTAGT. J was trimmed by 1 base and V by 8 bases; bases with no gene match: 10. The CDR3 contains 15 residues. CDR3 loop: CASGGKRGGQETQYF. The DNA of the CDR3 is TGTGCCAGCGGAGGGAAGCGGGGCGGCCAAGAGACCCAGTACTTC.

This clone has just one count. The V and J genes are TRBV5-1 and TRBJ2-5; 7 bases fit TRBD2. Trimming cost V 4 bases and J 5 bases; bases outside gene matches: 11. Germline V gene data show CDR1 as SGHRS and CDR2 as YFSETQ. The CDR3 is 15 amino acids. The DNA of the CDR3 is TGCGCCAGCAGCCCGGGGGTCCAGGGAGGGGAGACCCAGTACTTC. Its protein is CASSPGVQGGETQYF.

CDR3 nucleotide sequence: TGCGCCAGCAGCTTGGTTGCTGACAGGGGGTACGTCGGGGAGCTGTTTTTT. It yields the protein CASSLVADRGYVGELFF. V usage is TRBV5-1 and J usage is TRBJ2-2; 9 bases fit TRBD1. Germline V lookup: CDR1 SGHRS, CDR2 YFSETQ. The CDR3 has 17 amino acids. The V segment lost 0 bases and the J segment 7 bases; nucleotides outside the gene matches: 10.

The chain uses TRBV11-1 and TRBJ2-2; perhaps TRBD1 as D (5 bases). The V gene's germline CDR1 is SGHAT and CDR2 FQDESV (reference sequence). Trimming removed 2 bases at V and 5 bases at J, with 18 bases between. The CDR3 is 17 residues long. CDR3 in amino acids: CASSLFLGQGATGELFF. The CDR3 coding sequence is TGTGCCAGCAGCTTATTTTTAGGGCAGGGCGCGACCGGGGAGCTGTTTTTT.

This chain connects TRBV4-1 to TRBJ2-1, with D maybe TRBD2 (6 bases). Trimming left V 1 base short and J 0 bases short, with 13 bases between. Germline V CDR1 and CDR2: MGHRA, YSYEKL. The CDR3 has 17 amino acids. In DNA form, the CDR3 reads TGCGCCAGCAGCCAAGGGGGGGTGGGGAGCTCCTACAATGAGCAGTTCTTC. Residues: CASSQGGVGSSYNEQFF.

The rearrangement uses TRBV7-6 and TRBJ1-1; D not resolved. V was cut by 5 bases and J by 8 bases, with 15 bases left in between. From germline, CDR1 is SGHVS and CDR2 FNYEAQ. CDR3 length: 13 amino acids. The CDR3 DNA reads TGTGCCAGCAGCGTCGCCAATGACGGGGAAGCTTTCTTT. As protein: CASSVANDGEAFF.

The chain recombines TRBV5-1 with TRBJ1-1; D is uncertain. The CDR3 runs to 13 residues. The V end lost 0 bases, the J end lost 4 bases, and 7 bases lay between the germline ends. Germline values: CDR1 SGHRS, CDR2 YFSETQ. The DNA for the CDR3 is TGCGCCAGCAGCTTGGAAAGCACCACTGAAGCTTTCTTT. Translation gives CASSLESTTEAFF.

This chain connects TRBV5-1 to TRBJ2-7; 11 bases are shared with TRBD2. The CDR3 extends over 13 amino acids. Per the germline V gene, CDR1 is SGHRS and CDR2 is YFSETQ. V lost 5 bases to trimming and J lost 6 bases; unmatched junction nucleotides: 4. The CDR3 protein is CASRQGLAVEQYF. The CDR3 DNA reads TGCGCCAGCAGGCAGGGACTAGCGGTCGAGCAGTACTTC.

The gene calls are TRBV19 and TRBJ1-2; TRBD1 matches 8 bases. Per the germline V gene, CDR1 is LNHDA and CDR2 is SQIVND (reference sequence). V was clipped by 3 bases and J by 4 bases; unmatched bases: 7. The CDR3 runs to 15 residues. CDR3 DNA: TGTGCCAGTAGTATCACGGTGGGACAGGTCTATGGCTACACCTTC. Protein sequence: CASSITVGQVYGYTF.

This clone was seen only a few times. In nucleotides, the CDR3 is TGTGCCAGCAGCTCTTTGCCCGGTAATTCACCCCTCCACTTT. This translates into CASSSLPGNSPLHF. This chain links TRBV7-2 with TRBJ1-6, with D unclear. Germline CDR1 reads SGHTA; CDR2 reads FQGNSA. The V end was cut by 4 bases, the J end by 6 bases, with 10 bases between. The CDR3 runs 14 residues.

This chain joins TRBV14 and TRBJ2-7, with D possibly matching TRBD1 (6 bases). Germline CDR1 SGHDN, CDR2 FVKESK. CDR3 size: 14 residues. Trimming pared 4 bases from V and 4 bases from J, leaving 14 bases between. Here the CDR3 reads CASSPRQVRYEQYF. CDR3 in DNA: TGTGCCAGCAGCCCCCGACAGGTACGATACGAGCAGTACTTC.

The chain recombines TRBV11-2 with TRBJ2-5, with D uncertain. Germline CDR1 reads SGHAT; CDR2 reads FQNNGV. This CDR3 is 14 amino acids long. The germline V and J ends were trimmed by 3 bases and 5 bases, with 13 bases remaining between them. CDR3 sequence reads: CASSFVWDGETQYF. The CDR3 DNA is TGTGCCAGCAGCTTCGTCTGGGATGGGGAGACCCAGTACTTC.

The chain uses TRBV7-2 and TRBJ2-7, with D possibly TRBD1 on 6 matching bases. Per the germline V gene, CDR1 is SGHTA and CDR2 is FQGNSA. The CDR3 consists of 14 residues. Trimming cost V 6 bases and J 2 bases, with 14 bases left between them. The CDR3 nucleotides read TGTGCCAGCAGGGGGGCGGAAAGCGCCTACGAGCAGTACTTC. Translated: CASRGAESAYEQYF.

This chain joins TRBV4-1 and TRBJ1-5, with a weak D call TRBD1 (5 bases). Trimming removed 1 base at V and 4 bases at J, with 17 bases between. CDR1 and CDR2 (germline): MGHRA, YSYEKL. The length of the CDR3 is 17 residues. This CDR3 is CASSQVLRGTENQPQHF. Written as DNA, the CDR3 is TGCGCCAGCAGCCAAGTCCTCCGCGGGACTGAGAATCAGCCCCAGCATTTT.